This T cell receptor beta chain was sequenced for a study of lymphopenia after photon versus proton radiotherapy. Study-level findings and limits: Photon-treated patients lost naive T cells and TCR diversity; proton-treated stayed stable. After lymphocyte nadir, photon-treated repertoires showed oligoclonal expansion, especially CD8+ Temra. Larger post-nadir TCR diversity loss correlated inversely with survival in deceased patients.

Generated by immunoSEQ multiplex PCR, the TCRdb table keeps only in-frame clones and is missing some. Among tens of thousands of clones listed, about 86% were seen once. In the case of this clone: Its cognate antigen is unknown.

The CDR3 length is 15 residues. V lost 2 bases, J lost 2 bases, and 8 bases lay in between. Germline CDR1 is SGHKS and CDR2 is YYEKEE (reference sequence). This specimen was peripheral blood, taken from a patient treated with photon-based radiotherapy. The gene calls are TRBV5-5 and TRBJ2-6; D call uncertain. This sequence originates from a man aged 45-65 years with gastric cancer. CDR3 DNA sequence: TGTGCCAGCAGCTTTTTCAGCCCTGGGGCCAACGTCCTGACTTTC. Its protein product is CASSFFSPGANVLTF.